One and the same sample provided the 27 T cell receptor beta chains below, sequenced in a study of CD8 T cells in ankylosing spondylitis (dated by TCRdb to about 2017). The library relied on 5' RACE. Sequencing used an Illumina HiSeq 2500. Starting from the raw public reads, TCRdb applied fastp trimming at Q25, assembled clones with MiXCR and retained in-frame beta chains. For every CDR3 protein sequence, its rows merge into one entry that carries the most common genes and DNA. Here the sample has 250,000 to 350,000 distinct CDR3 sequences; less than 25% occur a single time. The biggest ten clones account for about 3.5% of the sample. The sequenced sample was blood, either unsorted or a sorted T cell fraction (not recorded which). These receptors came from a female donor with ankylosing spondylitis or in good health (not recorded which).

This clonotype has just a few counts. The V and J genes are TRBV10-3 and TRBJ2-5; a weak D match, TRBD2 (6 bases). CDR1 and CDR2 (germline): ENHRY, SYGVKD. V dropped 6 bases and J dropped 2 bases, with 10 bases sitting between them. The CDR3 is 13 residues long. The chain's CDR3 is CAIRTGTQETQYF. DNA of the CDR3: TGTGCCATCAGAACCGGGACTCAAGAGACCCAGTACTTC.

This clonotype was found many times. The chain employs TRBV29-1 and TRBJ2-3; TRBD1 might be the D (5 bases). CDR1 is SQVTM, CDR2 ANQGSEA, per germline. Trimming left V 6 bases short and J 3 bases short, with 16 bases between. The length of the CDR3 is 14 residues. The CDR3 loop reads CSVPSGWTTDTQYF. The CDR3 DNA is TGCAGCGTACCATCAGGGTGGACAACAGATACGCAGTATTTT.

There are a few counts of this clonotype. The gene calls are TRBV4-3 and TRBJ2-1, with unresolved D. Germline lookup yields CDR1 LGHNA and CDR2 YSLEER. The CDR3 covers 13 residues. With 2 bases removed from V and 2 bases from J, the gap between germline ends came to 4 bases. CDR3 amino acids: CASSQQAYNEQFF. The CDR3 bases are TGCGCCAGCAGCCAACAGGCCTACAATGAGCAGTTCTTC.

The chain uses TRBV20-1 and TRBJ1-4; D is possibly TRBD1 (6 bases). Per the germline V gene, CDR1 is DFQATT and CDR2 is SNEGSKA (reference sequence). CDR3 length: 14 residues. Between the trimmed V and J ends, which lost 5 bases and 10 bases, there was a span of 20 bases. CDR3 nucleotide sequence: TGCAGTGCTTACAGACGTAGGACAGAGAGAAAACTGTTTTTT. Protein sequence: CSAYRRRTERKLFF.

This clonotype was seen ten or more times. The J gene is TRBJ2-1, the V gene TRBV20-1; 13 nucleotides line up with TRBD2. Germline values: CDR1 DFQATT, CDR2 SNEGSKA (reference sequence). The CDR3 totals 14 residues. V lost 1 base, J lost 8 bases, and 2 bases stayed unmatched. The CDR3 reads CSARGLAGGDEQFF. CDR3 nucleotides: TGCAGTGCTAGAGGACTAGCGGGAGGCGATGAGCAGTTCTTC.

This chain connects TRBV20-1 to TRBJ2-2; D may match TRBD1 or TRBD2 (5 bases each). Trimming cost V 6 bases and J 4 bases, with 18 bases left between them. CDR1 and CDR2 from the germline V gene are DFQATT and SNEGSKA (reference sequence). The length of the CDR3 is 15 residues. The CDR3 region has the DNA TGCAGTGCCGGCACCACCCGAGGGGTCACCGGGGAGCTGTTTTTT. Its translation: CSAGTTRGVTGELFF.

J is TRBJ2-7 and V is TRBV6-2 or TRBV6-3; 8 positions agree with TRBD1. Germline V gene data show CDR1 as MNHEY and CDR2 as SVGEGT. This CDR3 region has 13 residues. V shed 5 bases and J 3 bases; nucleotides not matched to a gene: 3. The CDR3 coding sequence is TGTGCCAGCAGTGGGGACAGGCTCTACGAGCAGTACTTC. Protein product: CASSGDRLYEQYF.

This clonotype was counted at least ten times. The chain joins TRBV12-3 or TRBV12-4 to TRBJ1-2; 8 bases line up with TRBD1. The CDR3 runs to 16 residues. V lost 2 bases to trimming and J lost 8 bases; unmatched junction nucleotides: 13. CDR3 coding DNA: TGTGCCAGCAGTTTAATGAGGACGACCGCAGGGGGCGGCTACACCTTC. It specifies CASSLMRTTAGGGYTF.

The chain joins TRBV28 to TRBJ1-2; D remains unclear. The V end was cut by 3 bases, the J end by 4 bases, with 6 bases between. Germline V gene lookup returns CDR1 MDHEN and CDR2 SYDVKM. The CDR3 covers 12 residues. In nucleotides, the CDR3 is TGTGCCAGCAGTTTCGCGACCTATGGCTACACCTTC. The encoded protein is CASSFATYGYTF.

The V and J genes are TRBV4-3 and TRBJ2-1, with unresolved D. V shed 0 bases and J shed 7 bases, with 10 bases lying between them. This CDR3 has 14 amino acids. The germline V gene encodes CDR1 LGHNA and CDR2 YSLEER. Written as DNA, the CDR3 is TGCGCCAGCAGCCAAGAATACGCGAGGAATGAGCAGTTCTTC. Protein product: CASSQEYARNEQFF.

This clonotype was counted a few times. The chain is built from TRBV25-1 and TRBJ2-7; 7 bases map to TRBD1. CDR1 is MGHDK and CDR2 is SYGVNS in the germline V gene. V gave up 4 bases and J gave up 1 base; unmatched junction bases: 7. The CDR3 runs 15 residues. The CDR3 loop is CASSGSNRGSYEQYF. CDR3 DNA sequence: TGTGCCAGCAGTGGTTCTAACAGGGGTTCCTACGAGCAGTACTTC.

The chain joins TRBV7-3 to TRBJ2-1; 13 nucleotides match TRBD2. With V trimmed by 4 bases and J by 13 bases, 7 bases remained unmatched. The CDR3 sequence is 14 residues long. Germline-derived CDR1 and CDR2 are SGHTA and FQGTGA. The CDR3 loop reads CASSSGGLAGAQFF. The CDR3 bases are TGTGCCAGCAGCTCTGGAGGACTAGCGGGAGCACAGTTCTTC.

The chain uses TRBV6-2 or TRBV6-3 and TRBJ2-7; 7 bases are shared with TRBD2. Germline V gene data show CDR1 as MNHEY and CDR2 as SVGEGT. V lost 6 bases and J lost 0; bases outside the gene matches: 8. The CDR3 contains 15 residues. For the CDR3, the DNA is TGTGCCAGCAGGGAGGCGGGAGCAGGCTCCTACGAGCAGTACTTC. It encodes CASREAGAGSYEQYF.

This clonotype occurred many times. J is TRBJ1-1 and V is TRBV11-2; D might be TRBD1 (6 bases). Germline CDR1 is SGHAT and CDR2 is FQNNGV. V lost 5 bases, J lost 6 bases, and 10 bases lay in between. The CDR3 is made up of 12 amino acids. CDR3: CASSLQGSEAFF. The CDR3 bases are TGTGCCAGCAGCCTACAGGGATCTGAAGCTTTCTTT.

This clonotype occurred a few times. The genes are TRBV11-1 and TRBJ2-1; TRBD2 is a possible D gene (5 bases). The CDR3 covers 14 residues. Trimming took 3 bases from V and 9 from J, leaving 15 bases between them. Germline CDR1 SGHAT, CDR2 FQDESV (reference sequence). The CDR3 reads CASSFGELGAEQFF. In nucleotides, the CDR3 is TGTGCCAGCAGCTTTGGAGAACTAGGTGCTGAGCAGTTCTTC.

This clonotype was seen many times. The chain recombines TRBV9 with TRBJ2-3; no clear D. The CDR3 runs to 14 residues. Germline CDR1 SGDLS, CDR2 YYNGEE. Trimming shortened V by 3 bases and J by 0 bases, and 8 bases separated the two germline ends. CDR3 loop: CASSADGSTDTQYF. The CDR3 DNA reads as TGTGCCAGCAGCGCGGACGGGAGCACAGATACGCAGTATTTT.

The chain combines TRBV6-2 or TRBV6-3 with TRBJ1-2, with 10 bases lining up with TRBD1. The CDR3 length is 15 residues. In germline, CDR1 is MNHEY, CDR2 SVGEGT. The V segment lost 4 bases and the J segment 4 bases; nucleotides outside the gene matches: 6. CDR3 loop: CASSSPGQGIYGYTF. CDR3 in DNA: TGTGCCAGCAGTTCCCCGGGACAGGGGATCTATGGCTACACCTTC.

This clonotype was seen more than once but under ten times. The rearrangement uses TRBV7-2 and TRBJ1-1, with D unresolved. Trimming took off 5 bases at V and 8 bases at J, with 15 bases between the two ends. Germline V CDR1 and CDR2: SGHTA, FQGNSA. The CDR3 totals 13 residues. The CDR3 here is CASSPRRELEAFF. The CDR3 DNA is TGTGCCAGCAGCCCCCGAAGGGAGTTGGAAGCTTTCTTT.

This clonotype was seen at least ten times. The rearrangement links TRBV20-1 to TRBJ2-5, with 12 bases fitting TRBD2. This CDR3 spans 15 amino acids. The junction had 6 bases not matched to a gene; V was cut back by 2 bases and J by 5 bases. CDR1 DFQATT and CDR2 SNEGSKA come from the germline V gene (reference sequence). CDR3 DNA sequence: TGCAGTGCTAGATCCCTAGCGGGAGGGGGGGAGACCCAGTACTTC. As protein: CSARSLAGGGETQYF.

DNA for the CDR3: TGTGCCAGCAGCGCCGGGACTAGTGGGCACATTCAGTACTTC. Its protein is CASSAGTSGHIQYF. The chain uses TRBV7-9 and TRBJ2-4; 8 nucleotides agree with TRBD2. The germline V gene has CDR1 SEHNR and CDR2 FQNEAQ (reference sequence). The CDR3 spans 14 residues. V trimming: 5 bases; J trimming: 8 bases; junction bases outside the gene matches: 8.

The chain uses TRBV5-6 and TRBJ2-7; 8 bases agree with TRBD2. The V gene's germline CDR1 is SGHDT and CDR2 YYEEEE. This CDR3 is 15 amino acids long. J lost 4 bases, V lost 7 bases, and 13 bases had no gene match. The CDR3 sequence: CASGPGGGRRYEQYF. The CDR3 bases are TGTGCCAGCGGACCGGGGGGCGGGAGGAGGTACGAGCAGTACTTC.

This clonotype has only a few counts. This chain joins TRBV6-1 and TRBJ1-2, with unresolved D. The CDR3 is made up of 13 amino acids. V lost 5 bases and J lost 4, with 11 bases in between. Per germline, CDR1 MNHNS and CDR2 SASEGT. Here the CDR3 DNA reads TGTGCCAGCAGTCGGGAAAAGGGCTATGGCTACACCTTC. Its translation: CASSREKGYGYTF.

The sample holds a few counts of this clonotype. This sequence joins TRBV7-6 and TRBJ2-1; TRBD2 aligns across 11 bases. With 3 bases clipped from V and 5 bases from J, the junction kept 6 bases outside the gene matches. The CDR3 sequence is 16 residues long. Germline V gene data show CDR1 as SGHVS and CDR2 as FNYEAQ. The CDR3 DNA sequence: TGTGCCAGCAGCTTCCGACTAGCGGGATATGACAATGAGCAGTTCTTC. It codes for CASSFRLAGYDNEQFF.

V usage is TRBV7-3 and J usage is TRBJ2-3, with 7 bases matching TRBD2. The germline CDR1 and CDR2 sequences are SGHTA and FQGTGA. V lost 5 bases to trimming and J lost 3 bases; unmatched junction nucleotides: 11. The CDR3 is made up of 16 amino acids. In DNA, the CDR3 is TGTGCCAGCAGCGCGTATGGACGGGAGGCGACAGATACGCAGTATTTT. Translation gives CASSAYGREATDTQYF.

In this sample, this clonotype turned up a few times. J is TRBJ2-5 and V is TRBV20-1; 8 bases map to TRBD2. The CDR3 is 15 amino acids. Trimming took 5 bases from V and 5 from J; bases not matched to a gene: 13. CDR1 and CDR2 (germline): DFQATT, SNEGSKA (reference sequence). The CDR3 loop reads CSAQLFPGLGETQYF. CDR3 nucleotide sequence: TGCAGTGCTCAGTTATTTCCGGGACTAGGTGAGACCCAGTACTTC.

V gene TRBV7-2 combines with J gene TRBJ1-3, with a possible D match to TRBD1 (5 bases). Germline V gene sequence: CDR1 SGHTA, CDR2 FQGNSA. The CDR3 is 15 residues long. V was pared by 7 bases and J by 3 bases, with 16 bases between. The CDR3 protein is CASTLHGGNGNTIYF. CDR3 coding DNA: TGTGCCAGCACTCTGCATGGGGGGAATGGAAACACCATATATTTT.

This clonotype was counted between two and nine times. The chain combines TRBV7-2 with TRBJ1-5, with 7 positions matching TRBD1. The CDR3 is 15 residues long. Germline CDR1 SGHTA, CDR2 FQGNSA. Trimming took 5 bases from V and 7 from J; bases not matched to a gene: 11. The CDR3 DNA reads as TGTGCCAGCAGCCCGACGACAGGGAGGGACCAGCCCCAGCATTTT. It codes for CASSPTTGRDQPQHF.